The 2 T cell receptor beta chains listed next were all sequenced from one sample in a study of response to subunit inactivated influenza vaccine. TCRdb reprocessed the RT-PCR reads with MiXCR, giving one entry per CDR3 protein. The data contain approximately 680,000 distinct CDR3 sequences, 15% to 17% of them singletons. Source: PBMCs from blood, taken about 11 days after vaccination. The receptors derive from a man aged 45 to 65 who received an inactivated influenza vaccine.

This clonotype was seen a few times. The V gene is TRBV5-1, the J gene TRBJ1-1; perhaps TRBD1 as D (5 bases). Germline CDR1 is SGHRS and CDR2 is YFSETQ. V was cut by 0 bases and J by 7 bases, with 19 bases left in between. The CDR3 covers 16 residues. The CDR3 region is CASSLEGRASRVEAFF. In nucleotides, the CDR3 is TGCGCCAGCAGCTTGGAGGGGCGGGCTTCAAGGGTTGAAGCTTTCTTT.

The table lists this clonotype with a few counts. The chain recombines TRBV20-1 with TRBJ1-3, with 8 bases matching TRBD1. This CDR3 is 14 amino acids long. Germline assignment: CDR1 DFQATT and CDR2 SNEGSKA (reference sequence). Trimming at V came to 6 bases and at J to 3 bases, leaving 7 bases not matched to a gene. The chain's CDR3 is CSAKKTGDGNTIYF. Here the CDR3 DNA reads TGCAGTGCCAAAAAGACAGGGGATGGAAACACCATATATTTT.